This TCR beta chain came from a study of PD-1 blockade in classical Hodgkin lymphoma. The study, taken as a whole, reports: Patients starting nivolumab under 1 year after ASCT were excluded. Whereas CD4+ TCR diversity had risen significantly by C4D1, CD8+ TCR diversity had not.

Germline CDR1 reads SEHNR; CDR2 reads FQNEAQ (reference sequence). Trimming took 5 bases from V and 11 from J; bases not matched to a gene: 14. This CDR3 has 15 amino acids. The time point here: cycle 4 day 1 (C4D1), after about 6 weeks of nivolumab. All the patients suffered relapse after autologous stem cell transplantation, and brentuximab vedotin exposure differed. Patients reached a best response of complete response, partial response or progressive disease. This clone was observed a handful of times. The antigen is undetermined. The protocol was immunoSEQ multiplex PCR, while the TCRdb copy is restricted to in-frame clones and leaves out a portion. There are about 50,000 clones in the sample; approximately 76% occur only once, and more than 10% lies in the top ten.

The source of this sequence is a human donor with classical Hodgkin lymphoma. The gene calls are TRBV7-9 and TRBJ1-4, with 7 bases lining up with TRBD1. Specimen: peripheral blood mononuclear cells (PBMCs), collected before the fourth cycle of nivolumab. The CDR3 bases are TGTGCCAGCAGCGCCTCCATAAAGGGGGCGGATAAACTGTTTTTT. Translating gives CASSASIKGADKLFF.